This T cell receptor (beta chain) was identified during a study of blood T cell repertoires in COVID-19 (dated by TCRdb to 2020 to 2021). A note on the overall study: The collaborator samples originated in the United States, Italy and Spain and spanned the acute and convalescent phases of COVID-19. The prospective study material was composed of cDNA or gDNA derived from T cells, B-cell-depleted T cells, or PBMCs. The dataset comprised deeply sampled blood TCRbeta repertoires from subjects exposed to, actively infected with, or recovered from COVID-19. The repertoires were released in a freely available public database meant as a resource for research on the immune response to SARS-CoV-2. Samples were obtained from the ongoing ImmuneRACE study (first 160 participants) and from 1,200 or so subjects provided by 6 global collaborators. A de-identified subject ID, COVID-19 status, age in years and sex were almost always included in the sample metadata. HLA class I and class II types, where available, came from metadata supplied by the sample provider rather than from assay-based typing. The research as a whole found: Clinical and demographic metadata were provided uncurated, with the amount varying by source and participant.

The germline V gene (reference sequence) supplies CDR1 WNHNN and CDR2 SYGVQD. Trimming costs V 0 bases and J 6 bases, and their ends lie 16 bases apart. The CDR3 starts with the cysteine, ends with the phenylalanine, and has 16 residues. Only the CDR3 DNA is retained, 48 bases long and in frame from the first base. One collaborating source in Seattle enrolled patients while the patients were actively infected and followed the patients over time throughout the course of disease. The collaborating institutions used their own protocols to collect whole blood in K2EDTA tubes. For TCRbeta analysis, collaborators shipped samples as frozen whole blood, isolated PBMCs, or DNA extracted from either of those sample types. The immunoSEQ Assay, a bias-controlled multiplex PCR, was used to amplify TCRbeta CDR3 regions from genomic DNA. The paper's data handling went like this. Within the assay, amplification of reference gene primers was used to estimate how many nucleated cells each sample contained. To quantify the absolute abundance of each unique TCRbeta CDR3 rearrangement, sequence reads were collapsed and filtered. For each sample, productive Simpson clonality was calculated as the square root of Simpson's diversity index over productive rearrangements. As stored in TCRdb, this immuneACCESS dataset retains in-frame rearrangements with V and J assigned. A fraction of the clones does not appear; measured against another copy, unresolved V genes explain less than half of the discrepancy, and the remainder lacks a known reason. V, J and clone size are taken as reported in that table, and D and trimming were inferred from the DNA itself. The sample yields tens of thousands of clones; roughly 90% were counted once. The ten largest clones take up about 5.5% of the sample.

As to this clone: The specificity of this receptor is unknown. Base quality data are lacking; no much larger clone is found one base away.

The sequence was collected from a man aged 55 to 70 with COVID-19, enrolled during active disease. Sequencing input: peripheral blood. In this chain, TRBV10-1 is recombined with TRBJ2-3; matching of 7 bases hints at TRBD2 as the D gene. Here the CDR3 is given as CASSESRGGGADTQYF. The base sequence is TGCGCCAGCAGTGAGTCGCGGGGAGGGGGGGCGGATACGCAGTATTTT.